This T cell receptor beta chain was sequenced during a study of spatial heterogeneity in lung cancer. Regarding the study as a whole: Mutation counts in tumors were tracked by counts of expanded intratumoral alpha and beta TCRs.

TCRdb re-called the 5' RACE reads with MiXCR, one entry per CDR3 protein. The sample comprises under 2,000 distinct CDR3 sequences, approximately 9% of which are singletons, and about a tenth rests with the top ten. By frequency in the sample, this clonotype is medium-sized. As yet, its antigen is unknown. The sample's time point: sample taken at primary tumor resection. Trimming took 5 bases from V and 0 from J, leaving 6 bases between them. CDR3 length: 13 amino acids. From germline, CDR1 is SGHTA and CDR2 FQGNSA. The chain has TRBV7-2 and TRBJ2-3; D unclear. The material sequenced was lung tumor tissue, taken at surgery. This sequence was found in a female donor with early-stage non-small cell lung cancer. As DNA, the CDR3 is TGTGCCAGCAGCCCCTGGAGCACAGATACGCAGTATTTT. Protein: CASSPWSTDTQYF.